This T cell receptor beta chain was captured in a study of blood T cell repertoires in COVID-19. Per the original data handling: Researchers report that nucleated cell counts were estimated from reference gene primer amplification. Generated by immunoSEQ multiplex PCR, the TCRdb table keeps only in-frame clones and is missing some. V and J calls and clone size are copied from that table; D and trimming were computed from the DNA. The profile shows approximately 44,000 clones, about nine tenths of them singletons. CDR1 and CDR2 from the germline V gene are SSHAT and FNYEAQ (reference sequence). The CDR3 covers 17 residues. This clone came up a few times. At one of its ends the junction is not consistent with the germline gene, which may arise from a read error.

The chain employs TRBV7-7 and TRBJ2-1; 9 nucleotides line up with TRBD1. The receptor was derived from a man in his 60s with active COVID-19. The specimen was peripheral blood. The CDR3, as DNA: TGTGCTAGCAGCTTAAAACTGGGGGGACAGGGATACAATGAGCAGTTCTTC. Protein product: CASSLKLGGQGYNEQFF.